The T cell receptor (beta chain) described here comes from a study of blood T cell repertoires in COVID-19 (dated by TCRdb to the early 2020s). Describing the broader study: Collaborator samples came from the United States, Italy and Spain and covered acute and convalescent phases of COVID-19. Samples were obtained from the ongoing ImmuneRACE study (first 160 participants) and from over a thousand subjects provided by 6 global collaborators. The material from the prospective study consisted of cDNA or gDNA derived from T cells, B-cell-depleted T cells, or PBMCs. The dataset comprised deeply sampled blood TCRbeta repertoires from subjects exposed to, actively infected with, or recovered from COVID-19. Where available, HLA class I and class II types were obtained from metadata supplied by the sample provider rather than from assay-based typing. The sample metadata nearly always contained a de-identified subject ID, COVID-19 status, age in years and sex. The repertoires were released in a freely available public database intended as a resource for research on the immune response to SARS-CoV-2.

The V end gives up 4 bases and the J end 4 bases, leaving 5 bases in the junction not matched to a gene. Measured from the cysteine to the phenylalanine, the CDR3 is 14 residues long. This entry keeps only the CDR3 DNA: 42 bases, framed from base 1. Based on the germline V gene (reference sequence), the CDR1 and CDR2 sequences are LNHDA and SQIVND. Remarks on this clone: What this receptor recognizes is not known. It has no much larger one-base neighbor in the sample; base qualities were not kept.

TCRbeta CDR3 regions were amplified from genomic DNA by means of the immunoSEQ Assay, a bias-controlled multiplex PCR. For the original study's pipeline: The number of nucleated cells in each sample was estimated by amplification of reference gene primers within the assay. To quantify the absolute abundance of each unique TCRbeta CDR3 rearrangement, sequence reads were collapsed and filtered. For each sample, productive Simpson clonality was calculated as the square root of Simpson's diversity index over productive rearrangements. TCRdb provides this immuneACCESS table in a form limited to in-frame rearrangements. Some clones are lacking; in checked studies, under half of them reflect an unresolved V gene, and why the rest are absent is not known. Clone size and the V and J calls come from that table; the DNA yielded D and trimming. The sample table holds under 150,000 clones, of which around 79% were seen once. The ten largest clones capture about 8.7% of the sample.

Collaborating institutions collected whole blood in K2EDTA tubes following their own protocols. Collaborator samples were shipped for TCRbeta analysis as frozen whole blood, isolated PBMCs, or DNA extracted from either sample type. What the work shows at the level of the full study, not this receptor alone: The amount of clinical and demographic metadata varied by source and participant and was provided uncurated.

The sequencing sample was made of peripheral blood. The V gene is TRBV19 and the J gene is TRBJ1-1; TRBD1 lines up with 8 middle nucleotides. This TCR came from a man aged 50 or older with active or convalescent COVID-19. The nucleotide sequence is given as TGTGCCAGTAGTAAGACAGGGGTTGGCACTGAAGCTTTCTTT. Its protein reads: CASSKTGVGTEAFF. Outside the CDR3, residues come from the reference TRBV19 and TRBJ1-1 proteins, so the full variable domain is: DGGITQSPKYLFRKEGQNVTLSCEQNLNHDAMYWYRQDPGQGLRLIYYSQIVNDFQKGDIAEGYSVSREKKESFPLTVTSAQKNPTAFYLCASSKTGVGTEAFFGQGTRLTVV.